Here is one T cell receptor beta chain with its context. Original processing methods: Estimated nucleated cell counts came from reference gene primer amplification. The assay was immunoSEQ multiplex PCR, and TCRdb's table has in-frame clones only and misses some. D and trimming come from the DNA, and the V and J calls and clone size come from that table. The repertoire holds more than 75,000 clones, with over 65% as singletons. The entry originates in a study of blood T cell repertoires in COVID-19. Trimming took off 3 bases at V and 1 base at J, with 6 bases between the two ends. This CDR3 has 13 residues. Germline V gene sequence: CDR1 SNHLY, CDR2 FYNNEI.

The TCR was taken from a human donor in a cohort sampled during active COVID-19. Source material: peripheral blood. The chain carries TRBV2 and TRBJ1-2; D may be TRBD1 (6 bases). CDR3 protein: CASSDRGNYGYTF. The CDR3 DNA follows: TGTGCCAGCAGTGACAGGGGTAACTATGGCTACACCTTC.